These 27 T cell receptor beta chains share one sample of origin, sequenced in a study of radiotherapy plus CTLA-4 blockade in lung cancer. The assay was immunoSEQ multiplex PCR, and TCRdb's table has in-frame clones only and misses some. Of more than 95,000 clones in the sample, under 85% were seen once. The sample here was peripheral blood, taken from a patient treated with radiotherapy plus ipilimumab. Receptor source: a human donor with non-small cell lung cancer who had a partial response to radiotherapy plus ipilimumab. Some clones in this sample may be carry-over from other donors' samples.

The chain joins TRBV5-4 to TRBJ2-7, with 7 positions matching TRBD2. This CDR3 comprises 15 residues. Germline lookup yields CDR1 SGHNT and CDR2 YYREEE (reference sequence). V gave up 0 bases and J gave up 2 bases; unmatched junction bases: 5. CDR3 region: CASSLGASGTYEQYF. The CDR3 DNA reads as TGTGCCAGCAGCTTGGGTGCTAGCGGAACCTACGAGCAGTACTTC. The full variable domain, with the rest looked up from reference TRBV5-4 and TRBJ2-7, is ETGVTQSPTHLIKTRGQQVTLRCSSQSGHNTVSWYQQALGQGPQFIFQYYREEENGRGNFPPRFSGLQFPNYSSELNVNALELDDSALYLCASSLGASGTYEQYFGPGTRLTVT.

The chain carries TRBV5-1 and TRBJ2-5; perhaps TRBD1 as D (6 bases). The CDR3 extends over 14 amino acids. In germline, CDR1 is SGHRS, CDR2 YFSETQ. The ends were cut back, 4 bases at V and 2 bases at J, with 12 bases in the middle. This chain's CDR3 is CASSIGTLQETQYF. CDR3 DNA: TGCGCCAGCAGCATCGGGACACTTCAAGAGACCCAGTACTTC.

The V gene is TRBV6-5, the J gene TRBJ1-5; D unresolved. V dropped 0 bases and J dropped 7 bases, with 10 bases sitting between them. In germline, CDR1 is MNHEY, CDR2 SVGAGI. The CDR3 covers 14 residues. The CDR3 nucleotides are TGTGCCAGCAGTTACTCGAGGAGTTCGCAGCCCCAGCATTTT. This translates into CASSYSRSSQPQHF.

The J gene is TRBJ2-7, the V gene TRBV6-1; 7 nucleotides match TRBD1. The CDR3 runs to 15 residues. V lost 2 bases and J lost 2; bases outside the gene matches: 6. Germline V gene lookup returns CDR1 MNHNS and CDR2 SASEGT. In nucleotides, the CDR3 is TGTGCCAGCAGTGAACCAGGACAGGCCCCCTACGAGCAGTACTTC. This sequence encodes CASSEPGQAPYEQYF.

In nucleotides, the CDR3 is TGTGCCAGCAGTTTTGACAGGAACTATGGCTACACCTTC. Encoded protein: CASSFDRNYGYTF. The V gene is TRBV28, the J gene TRBJ1-2; tentative D call: TRBD1 (6 bases). The V end lost 3 bases, the J end lost 2 bases, and 7 bases lay between the germline ends. Germline values: CDR1 MDHEN, CDR2 SYDVKM. This CDR3 has 13 residues.

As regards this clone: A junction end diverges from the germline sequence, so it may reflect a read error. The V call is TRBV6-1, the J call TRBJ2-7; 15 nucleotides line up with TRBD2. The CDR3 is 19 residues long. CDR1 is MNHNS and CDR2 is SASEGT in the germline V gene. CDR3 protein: CASREAPGLAGGNSYEQYF. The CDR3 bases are TGTGCCAGCAGGGAAGCACCGGGACTAGCGGGGGGAAACTCCTACGAGCAGTACTTC.

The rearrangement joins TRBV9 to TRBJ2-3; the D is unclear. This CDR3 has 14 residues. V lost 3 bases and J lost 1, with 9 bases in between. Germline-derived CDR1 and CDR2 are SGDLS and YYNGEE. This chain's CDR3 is CASSASQGTDTQYF. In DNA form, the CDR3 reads TGTGCCAGCAGCGCCAGCCAGGGCACAGATACGCAGTATTTT.

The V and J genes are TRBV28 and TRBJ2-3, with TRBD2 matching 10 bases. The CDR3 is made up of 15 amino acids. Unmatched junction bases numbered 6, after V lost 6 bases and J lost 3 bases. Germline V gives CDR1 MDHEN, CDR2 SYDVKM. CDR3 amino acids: CASRPAGGWTDTQYF. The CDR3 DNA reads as TGTGCCAGCAGACCAGCGGGGGGGTGGACAGATACGCAGTATTTT.

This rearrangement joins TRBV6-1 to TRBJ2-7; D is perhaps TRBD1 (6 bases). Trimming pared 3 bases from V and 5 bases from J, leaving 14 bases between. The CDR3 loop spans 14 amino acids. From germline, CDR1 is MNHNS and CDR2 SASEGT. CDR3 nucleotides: TGTGCCAGCAGTGAGGCCTCACAGGGCCACGAGCAGTACTTC. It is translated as CASSEASQGHEQYF.

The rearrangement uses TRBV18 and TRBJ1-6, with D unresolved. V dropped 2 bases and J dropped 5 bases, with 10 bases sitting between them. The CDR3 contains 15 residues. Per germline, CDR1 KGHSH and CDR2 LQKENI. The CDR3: CASSPSTEHNSPLHF. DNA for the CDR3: TGTGCCAGCTCACCATCGACTGAACATAATTCACCCCTCCACTTT.

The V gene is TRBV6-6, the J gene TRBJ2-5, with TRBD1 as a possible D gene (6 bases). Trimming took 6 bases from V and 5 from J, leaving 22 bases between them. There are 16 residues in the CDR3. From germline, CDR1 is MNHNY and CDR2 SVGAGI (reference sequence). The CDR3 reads CASSHTLGGLKETQYF. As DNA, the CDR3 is TGTGCCAGCAGCCACACCCTTGGGGGCTTGAAGGAGACCCAGTACTTC.

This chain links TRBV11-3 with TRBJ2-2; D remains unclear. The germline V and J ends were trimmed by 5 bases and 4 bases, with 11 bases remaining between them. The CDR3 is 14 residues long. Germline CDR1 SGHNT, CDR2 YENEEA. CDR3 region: CASSPPLGTGELFF. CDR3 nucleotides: TGTGCCAGCAGCCCCCCCCTAGGCACCGGGGAGCTGTTTTTT. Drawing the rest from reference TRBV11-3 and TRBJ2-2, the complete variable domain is EAGVVQSPRYKIIEKKQPVAFWCNPISGHNTLYWYLQNLGQGPELLIRYENEEAVDDSQLPKDRFSAERLKGVDSTLKIQPAELGDSAVYLCASSPPLGTGELFFGEGSRLTVL.

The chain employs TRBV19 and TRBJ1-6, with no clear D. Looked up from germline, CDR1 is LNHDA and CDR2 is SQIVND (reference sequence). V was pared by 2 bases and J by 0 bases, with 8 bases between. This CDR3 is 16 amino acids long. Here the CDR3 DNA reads TGTGCCAGTAGTATACAGGCAAGCTCCTATAATTCACCCCTCCACTTT. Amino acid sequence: CASSIQASSYNSPLHF.

CDR3 in DNA: TGTGCCAGCAGCGACAGGGTGCGGGGCACTGAAGCTTTCTTT. Its protein product is CASSDRVRGTEAFF. The chain links TRBV7-2 to TRBJ1-1; 7 nucleotides line up with TRBD1. V dropped 5 bases and J dropped 4; count of bases not matched to a gene: 7. This CDR3 is 14 amino acids long. Germline V gene data show CDR1 as SGHTA and CDR2 as FQGNSA.

In nucleotides, the CDR3 is TGTGCCACCAGCAGAGATCAGCAGCGCTCCTACGAGCAGTACTTC. As protein: CATSRDQQRSYEQYF. The chain joins TRBV15 to TRBJ2-7; D uncertain. V dropped 0 bases and J dropped 0 bases, with 9 bases sitting between them. Per germline, CDR1 LNHNV and CDR2 YYDKDF (reference sequence). CDR3 length: 15 residues.

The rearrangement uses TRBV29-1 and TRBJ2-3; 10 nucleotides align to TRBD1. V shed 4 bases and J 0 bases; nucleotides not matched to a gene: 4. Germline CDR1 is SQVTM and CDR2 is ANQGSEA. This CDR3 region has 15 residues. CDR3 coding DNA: TGCAGCGTTGGGGACAGGGGATCTAGCACAGATACGCAGTATTTT. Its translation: CSVGDRGSSTDTQYF.

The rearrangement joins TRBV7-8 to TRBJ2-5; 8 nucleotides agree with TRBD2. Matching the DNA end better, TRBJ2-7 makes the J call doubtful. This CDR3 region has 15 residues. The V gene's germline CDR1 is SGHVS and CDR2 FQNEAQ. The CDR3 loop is CASSPSGGASYEQYF. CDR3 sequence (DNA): TGTGCCAGCAGCCCGTCCGGGGGGGCCTCCTACGAGCAGTACTTC.

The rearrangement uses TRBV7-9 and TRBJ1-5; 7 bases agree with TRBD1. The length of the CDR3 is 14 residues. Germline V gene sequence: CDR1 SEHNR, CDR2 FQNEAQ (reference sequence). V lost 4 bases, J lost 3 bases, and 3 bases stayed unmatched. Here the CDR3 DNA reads TGTGCCAGCAGCTCGGGACAGTACAATCAGCCCCAGCATTTT. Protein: CASSSGQYNQPQHF.

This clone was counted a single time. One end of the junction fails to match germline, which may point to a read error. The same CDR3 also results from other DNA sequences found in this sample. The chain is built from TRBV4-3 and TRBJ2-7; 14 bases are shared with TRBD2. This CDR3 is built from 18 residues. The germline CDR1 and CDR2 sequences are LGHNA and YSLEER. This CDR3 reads CASSRDPGLAGGFYEQYF. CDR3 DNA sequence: TGCGCCAGCAGCCGCGACCCCGGACTAGCGGGGGGTTTCTACGAGCAATACTTC.

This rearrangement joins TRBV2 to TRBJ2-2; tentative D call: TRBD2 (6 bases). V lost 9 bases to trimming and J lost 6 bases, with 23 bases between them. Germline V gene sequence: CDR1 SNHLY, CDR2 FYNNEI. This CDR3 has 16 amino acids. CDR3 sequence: CARSTVAGLGAGELFF. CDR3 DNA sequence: TGTGCCAGATCCACCGTCGCGGGATTAGGAGCCGGGGAGCTGTTTTTT.

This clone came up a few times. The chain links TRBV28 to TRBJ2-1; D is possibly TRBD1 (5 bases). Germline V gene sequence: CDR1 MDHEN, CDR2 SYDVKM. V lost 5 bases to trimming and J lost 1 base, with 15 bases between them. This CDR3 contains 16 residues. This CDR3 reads CASSQIGRESYNEQFF. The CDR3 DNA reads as TGTGCCAGCAGTCAAATAGGCAGGGAATCCTACAATGAGCAGTTCTTC.

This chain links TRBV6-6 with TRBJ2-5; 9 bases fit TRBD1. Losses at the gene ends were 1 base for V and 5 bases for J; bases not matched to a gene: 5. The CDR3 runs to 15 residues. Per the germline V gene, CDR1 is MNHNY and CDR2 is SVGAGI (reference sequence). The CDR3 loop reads CASSYLGQGEETQYF. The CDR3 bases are TGTGCCAGCAGTTACTTGGGACAGGGAGAGGAGACCCAGTACTTC.

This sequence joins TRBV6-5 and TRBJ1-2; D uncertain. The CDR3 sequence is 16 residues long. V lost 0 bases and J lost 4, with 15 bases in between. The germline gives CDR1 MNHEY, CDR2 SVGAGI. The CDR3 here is CASSYSIGPRGYGYTF. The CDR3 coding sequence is TGTGCCAGCAGTTACTCGATAGGCCCTAGAGGCTATGGCTACACCTTC.

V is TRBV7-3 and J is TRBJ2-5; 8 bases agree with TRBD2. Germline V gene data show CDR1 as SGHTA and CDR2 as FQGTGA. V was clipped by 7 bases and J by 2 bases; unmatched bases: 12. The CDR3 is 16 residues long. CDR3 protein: CASTCHSGARQETQYF. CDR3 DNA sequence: TGTGCCAGCACCTGCCATAGCGGGGCAAGACAAGAGACCCAGTACTTC.

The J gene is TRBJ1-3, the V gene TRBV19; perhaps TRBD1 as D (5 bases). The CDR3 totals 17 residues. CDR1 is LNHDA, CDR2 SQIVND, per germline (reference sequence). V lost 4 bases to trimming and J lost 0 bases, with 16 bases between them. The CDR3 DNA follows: TGTGCCAGTAGTAATGGAGGGACGGACTACTCTGGAAACACCATATATTTT. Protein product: CASSNGGTDYSGNTIYF.

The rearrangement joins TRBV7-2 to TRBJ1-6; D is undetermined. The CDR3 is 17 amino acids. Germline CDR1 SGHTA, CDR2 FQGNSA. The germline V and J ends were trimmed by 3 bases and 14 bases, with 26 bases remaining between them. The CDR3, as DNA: TGTGCCAGCAGCTTCTACCCGGCGGGCACCCCCGTGGGATCCCTCCACTTT. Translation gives CASSFYPAGTPVGSLHF.

CDR3 sequence (DNA): TGTGCCAGCAGCGTAGTGCCCGGGAAAGACACCATATATTTT. It codes for CASSVVPGKDTIYF. This chain joins TRBV9 and TRBJ1-3, with D unresolved. Trimming pared 0 bases from V and 8 bases from J, leaving 12 bases between. Germline CDR1 is SGDLS and CDR2 is YYNGEE. The CDR3 loop spans 14 amino acids.